The clone carrying this TCR beta chain has a count of ten or more. These data come from a study of T cells in Graves' hyperthyroidism and ophthalmopathy. Study summary: Peripheral blood was taken when the disease was first diagnosed, before any treatment began.

Patients were aged 18 to 65, had disease duration under 2 months, and had newly diagnosed hyperthyroidism. The diagnostic basis comprised clinical symptoms, serum thyroxine and TRAb, thyroid ultrasound and orbital computed tomography. 9.5 to 10 ml fresh peripheral blood yielded the PBMCs. TCR beta CDR3 region amplification was performed from RNA transcripts. With the HTBI primer set, the TCR CDR3 went through a first round of RT-PCR. TCRdb used MiXCR to reprocess the multiplex PCR reads, holding one entry per CDR3 protein. Counted here are around 800,000 distinct CDR3 sequences, around 38% occurring once; the ten biggest clones make up around 10%. Germline V gene sequence: CDR1 SEHNR, CDR2 FQNEAQ (reference sequence). Trimming removed 5 bases at V and 10 bases at J, with 18 bases between. The CDR3 contains 15 residues.

Material for sequencing was blood. This chain uses TRBV7-9 with TRBJ1-6, with unresolved D. The sequence derives from a man between 18 and 29 years old with Graves' hyperthyroidism. CDR3 DNA sequence: TGTGCCAGCAGCCCCATGGCGGTAGTGGGATCACCCCTCCACTTT. It yields the protein CASSPMAVVGSPLHF.